This T cell receptor (beta chain) was sequenced in a study of T cells in Graves' hyperthyroidism and ophthalmopathy. It was RNA transcripts that yielded the amplified TCR beta CDR3 regions. First-round RT-PCR of the TCR CDR3 relied on the HTBI primer set. MiXCR was run by TCRdb on the multiplex PCR reads, yielding one entry per CDR3 protein. The sample yields about 96,000 distinct CDR3 sequences, over 50% seen once. The V gene lost 1 base and the J gene lost 7 bases, with 8 bases spanning the gap. The CDR3 is 12 residues long. Germline V gene sequence: CDR1 SEHNR, CDR2 FQNEAQ (reference sequence). Lactation, pregnancy, other autoimmune disease or uncontrolled infection excluded patients.

The rearrangement links TRBV7-9 to TRBJ2-7, with D unresolved. The sequencing input was blood. This receptor was obtained from a woman aged 40 to 55 with Graves' hyperthyroidism. CDR3 nucleotides: TGTGCCAGCAGCTTAGGGGCGGCGGAGCAGTACTTC. This gives the protein CASSLGAAEQYF.